Following are 10 T cell receptor beta chains from one sample sequenced in a study of blood T cell repertoires in COVID-19. Clones were sequenced by immunoSEQ multiplex PCR, and TCRdb holds only the in-frame ones, with some missing. This table has about 170,000 clones, 80% to 85% appearing once. Specimen: peripheral blood. The source is a man aged 18 to 29 with active or convalescent COVID-19.

The chain uses TRBV18 and TRBJ1-1; the D is unclear. The germline V gene encodes CDR1 KGHSH and CDR2 LQKENI. V lost 4 bases and J 4 bases, leaving 19 bases between the germline ends. The CDR3 is 16 residues long. The CDR3 DNA reads as TGTGCCAGCTCACGCGATAGCCGCTCGGTGGCCACTGAAGCTTTCTTT. Protein sequence: CASSRDSRSVATEAFF. The whole variable domain, filled in from reference TRBV18 and TRBJ1-1, reads NAGVMQNPRHLVRRRGQEARLRCSPMKGHSHVYWYRQLPEEGLKFMVYLQKENIIDESGMPKERFSAEFPKEGPSILRIQQVVRGDSAAYFCASSRDSRSVATEAFFGQGTRLTVV.

The genes are TRBV5-4 and TRBJ2-7; TRBD1 matches 10 bases. The germline gives CDR1 SGHNT, CDR2 YYREEE (reference sequence). The CDR3 is 14 residues long. J lost 8 bases, V lost 3 bases, and 8 bases had no gene match. This CDR3 is CASSSTGGAGKQYF. The CDR3 bases are TGTGCCAGCAGCTCGACAGGGGGCGCGGGGAAGCAGTACTTC. The full variable domain, with the rest looked up from reference TRBV5-4 and TRBJ2-7, is ETGVTQSPTHLIKTRGQQVTLRCSSQSGHNTVSWYQQALGQGPQFIFQYYREEENGRGNFPPRFSGLQFPNYSSELNVNALELDDSALYLCASSSTGGAGKQYFGPGTRLTVT.

This clone showed up just once. The rearrangement uses TRBV3-1 (or the pseudogene TRBV3-2) and TRBJ2-7, with TRBD1 matching 9 bases. V lost 1 base to trimming and J lost 6 bases; unmatched junction nucleotides: 10. Germline CDR1 and CDR2: LGHDT and YNNKEL (reference sequence). The CDR3 sequence is 16 residues long. CDR3 sequence (DNA): TGTGCCAGCAGCCAAGGAAGTCACAGGGGGCAGGGCGAGCAGTACTTC. Residues: CASSQGSHRGQGEQYF.

This clone was picked up one time. The chain combines TRBV9 with TRBJ1-4; D remains unclear. V lost 6 bases, J lost 6 bases, and 15 bases lay in between. CDR1 and CDR2 (germline): SGDLS, YYNGEE. This CDR3 is built from 14 residues. In DNA, the CDR3 is TGTGCCAGCACCACGGGGAGGGAGGATGAAAAACTGTTTTTT. Its translation: CASTTGREDEKLFF. The full variable domain, its missing parts supplied by reference TRBV9 and TRBJ1-4, is DSGVTQTPKHLITATGQRVTLRCSPRSGDLSVYWYQQSLDQGLQFLIQYYNGEERAKGNILERFSAQQFPDLHSELNLSSLELGDSALYFCASTTGREDEKLFFGSGTQLSVL.

V gene TRBV28 combines with J gene TRBJ2-1; TRBD2 might be the D (5 bases). Germline lookup yields CDR1 MDHEN and CDR2 SYDVKM. V lost 6 bases, J lost 0 bases, and 15 bases lay in between. This CDR3 is 16 amino acids long. The CDR3 loop is CASSGGSLASYNEQFF. The CDR3 nucleotides read TGTGCCAGCAGCGGCGGATCGCTAGCCTCCTACAATGAGCAGTTCTTC.

The sample holds a few counts of this clone. The sample contains more than one DNA sequence encoding this CDR3. This rearrangement joins TRBV2 to TRBJ2-7, with TRBD1 identical over 7 bases. The CDR3 totals 12 residues. V was clipped by 3 bases and J by 4 bases; unmatched bases: 0. Germline V lookup: CDR1 SNHLY, CDR2 FYNNEI. CDR3 nucleotides: TGTGCCAGCAGTGAGACAGGGTACGAGCAGTACTTC. Protein: CASSETGYEQYF. Supplemented by reference TRBV2 and TRBJ2-7, the full variable domain reads EPEVTQTPSHQVTQMGQEVILRCVPISNHLYFYWYRQILGQKVEFLVSFYNNEISEKSEIFDDQFSVERPDGSNFTLKIRSTKLEDSAMYFCASSETGYEQYFGPGTRLTVT.

This chain connects TRBV5-5 to TRBJ1-5, with TRBD1 identical over 7 bases. This CDR3 region has 15 residues. The germline V gene encodes CDR1 SGHKS and CDR2 YYEKEE (reference sequence). Trimming took 4 bases from V and 4 from J; bases not matched to a gene: 8. CDR3 in amino acids: CASSPSGTVNQPQHF. The CDR3 bases are TGTGCCAGCAGCCCCTCAGGGACAGTAAATCAGCCCCAGCATTTT.

CDR3 residues: CASRIGPGVDTEAFF. CDR3 DNA sequence: TGTGCCAGCAGGATCGGTCCAGGGGTAGACACTGAAGCTTTCTTT. The chain combines TRBV6-6 with TRBJ1-1; a weak D match, TRBD1 (6 bases). CDR3 length: 15 amino acids. V lost 6 bases to trimming and J lost 3 bases, with 17 bases between them. CDR1 is MNHNY and CDR2 is SVGAGI in the germline V gene (reference sequence).

The count of this clone is one. V usage is TRBV6-5 and J usage is TRBJ2-7, with 7 positions matching TRBD1. V trimming: 5 bases; J trimming: 7 bases; junction bases outside the gene matches: 11. Germline V gives CDR1 MNHEY, CDR2 SVGAGI. The CDR3 contains 14 residues. The CDR3 protein is CASSIRRPTGEQYF. In DNA, the CDR3 is TGTGCCAGCAGTATCCGTAGACCGACAGGGGAGCAGTACTTC.

The gene calls are TRBV7-2 and TRBJ1-4; no clear D gene. CDR3 length equals 17 residues. Looked up from germline, CDR1 is SGHTA and CDR2 is FQGNSA. Trimming left V 2 bases short and J 8 bases short, with 21 bases between. CDR3 amino acids: CASSLLTGGRIGEKLFF. CDR3 sequence (DNA): TGTGCCAGCAGCTTACTAACGGGAGGACGAATAGGAGAAAAACTGTTTTTT.